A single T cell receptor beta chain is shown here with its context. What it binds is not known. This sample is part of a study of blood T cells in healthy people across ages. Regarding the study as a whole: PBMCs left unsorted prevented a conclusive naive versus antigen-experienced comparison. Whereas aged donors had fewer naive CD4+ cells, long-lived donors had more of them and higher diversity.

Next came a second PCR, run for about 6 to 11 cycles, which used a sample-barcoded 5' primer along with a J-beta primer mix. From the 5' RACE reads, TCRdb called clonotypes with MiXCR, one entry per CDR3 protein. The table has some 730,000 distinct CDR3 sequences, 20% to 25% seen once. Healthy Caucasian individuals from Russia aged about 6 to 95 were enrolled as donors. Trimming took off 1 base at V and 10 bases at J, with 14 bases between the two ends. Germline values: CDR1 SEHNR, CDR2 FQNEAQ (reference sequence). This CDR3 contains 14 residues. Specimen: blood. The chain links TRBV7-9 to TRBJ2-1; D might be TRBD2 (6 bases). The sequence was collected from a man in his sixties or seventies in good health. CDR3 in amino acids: CASSLEVVRGEQFF. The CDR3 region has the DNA TGTGCCAGCAGCTTAGAAGTAGTTCGGGGGGAGCAGTTCTTC.